These 2 T cell receptor beta chains came from one sample sequenced in a study of vaccination and CD4 T cells after COVID-19. Indicated treatment: approximately nine-day PBMC culture with coronavirus spike peptide pools or control peptides (ViraFEST assay). No antigen is known for these receptors. Researchers used the Oncomine TCR Beta short-read assay to sequence DNA from cultured CD4+ T cells. TCRdb reprocessed the PCR reads with MiXCR, giving one entry per CDR3 protein. The sample has under 20,000 distinct CDR3 sequences; less than 70% are singletons. Sequenced input: CD4+ T cells from blood, cultured in vitro. Source of these receptors: a human donor who had recovered from COVID-19.

This clonotype has more than one count but fewer than ten. The rearrangement joins TRBV7-9 to TRBJ1-3, with D possibly being TRBD1 (5 bases). Germline assignment: CDR1 SEHNR and CDR2 FQNEAQ (reference sequence). The CDR3 extends over 15 amino acids. Trimming cost V 3 bases and J 4 bases, with 13 bases left between them. CDR3 region: CASSLAGVYGNTIYF. CDR3 DNA: TGTGCCAGCAGCTTGGCGGGGGTATACGGAAACACCATATATTTT. Drawing the rest from reference TRBV7-9 and TRBJ1-3, the complete variable domain is DTGVSQNPRHKITKRGQNVTFRCDPISEHNRLYWYRQTLGQGPEFLTYFQNEAQLEKSRLLSDRFSAERPKGSFSTLEIQRTEQGDSAMYLCASSLAGVYGNTIYFGEGSWLTVV.

This clonotype was counted between two and nine times. V is TRBV20-1 and J is TRBJ1-2; 10 nucleotides align to TRBD1. The CDR3 sequence is 15 residues long. CDR1 and CDR2 from the germline V gene are DFQATT and SNEGSKA (reference sequence). V was clipped by 3 bases and J by 1 base; unmatched bases: 5. The CDR3 coding sequence is TGCAGTGCTAGGCCGACAGGGGGCCTTAACTATGGCTACACCTTC. Amino acids: CSARPTGGLNYGYTF.